This is a list of T cell receptor beta chains from one sample in a study of TIL therapy for anti-PD-1-resistant metastatic lung cancer. Data came from immunoSEQ multiplex PCR; TCRdb stores just in-frame clones and leaves some out. The sample lists about 9,400 clones, about 70% occurring once. Sequenced material: tumor tissue, taken at baseline. All receptors derive from a person aged 25-85 years with non-small cell lung cancer. The CDR3 runs from the conserved cysteine through the conserved F or W. D genes are given only for firm matches. Not all rows give a size; the values are once, few, many and, for expanded clones, a class.

D gene	clone size	V gene	J gene	CDR3 DNA	CDR3 protein
NA	NA	TRBV4-3	TRBJ2-7	TGCGCCAGCAGCCAAGATATGAGACAGGGACTATACGAGCAGTACTTC	CASSQDMRQGLYEQYF
NA	NA	TRBV10-1	TRBJ2-3	TGCGCCAGCAGTCAGAGCACAGATACGCAGTATTTT	CASSQSTDTQYF
NA	few	TRBV4-2	TRBJ1-2	TGTGCCAGCAGCCCCTTAGACCAGGATGGCTACACCTTC	CASSPLDQDGYTF
NA	NA	TRBV15	TRBJ2-6	TGTGCGGTAGGGGAGGGGGCGGGGGCCAACGTCCTGACTTTC	CAVGEGAGANVLTF
NA	NA	TRBV11-3	TRBJ1-2	TGTGCCAGCAGCTTAGAAGGTAGAGGGGGGAACTATGGCTACACCTTC	CASSLEGRGGNYGYTF
NA	NA	TRBV19	TRBJ1-1	TGTGCCAGTATCCGGACCGGGACAACCTATGAAGCTTTCTTT	CASIRTGTTYEAFF
TRBD1	NA	TRBV7-2	TRBJ1-1	TGTGCCAGCAGCAAGTTCCCCCGGACAGGTCTGAACACTGAAGCTTTCTTT	CASSKFPRTGLNTEAFF
TRBD1	NA	TRBV28	TRBJ2-4	TGTGCCAGCAGTTTAATTGGACAGGGGTGGTGGCTAGCCAAAAACATTCAGTACTTC	CASSLIGQGWWLAKNIQYF
TRBD1	NA	TRBV4-2	TRBJ2-1	TGTGCCAGCAGCCAAGGGGGACAGAATGAGCAGTTCTTC	CASSQGGQNEQFF
TRBD1	NA	TRBV11-2	TRBJ2-3	TGTGCCAGCAGCCCCGGGACAGGGGTCACAGATACGCAGTATTTT	CASSPGTGVTDTQYF
NA	once	TRBV5-6	TRBJ2-7	TGTGCCAGCAGCTTGTGGGGGACCAGCTACGAGCAGTACTTC	CASSLWGTSYEQYF
NA	once	TRBV6-6	TRBJ1-2	TGTGCCAGCAGCCTTACATTGGGGGCGAGTGGCTACACCTTC	CASSLTLGASGYTF
NA	NA	TRBV5-6	TRBJ2-1	TGTGCCAGCAGCTCTGACTATTACAATGAGCAGTTCTTC	CASSSDYYNEQFF
TRBD1	once	TRBV11-3	TRBJ2-3	TGTGCCAGCAGCTTAGGAACAGGGGACGCACAAAGTGATACGCAGTATTTT	CASSLGTGDAQSDTQYF
NA	NA	TRBV5-6	TRBJ2-7	TGTGCCAGCAGCCCCCTTGGGTCCTACGAGCAGTACTTC	CASSPLGSYEQYF
NA	NA	TRBV6-1	TRBJ1-2	TGTGCCAGCGATATACAGGAGGGGCATGGTTCTGGCTACACCTTC	CASDIQEGHGSGYTF
NA	NA	TRBV7-9	TRBJ2-7	TGTGCCAGCAGCCCGGCCTCCTACGAGCAGTACTTC	CASSPASYEQYF
NA	NA	TRBV4-3	TRBJ1-1	TGCGCCAGCAGCCAAGTTTCACTGTTACAGAACACTGAAGCTTTCTTT	CASSQVSLLQNTEAFF
NA	once	TRBV5-1	TRBJ1-1	TGCGCCAGCAGCCTTCTGGGCGGCACTGAAGCTTTCTTT	CASSLLGGTEAFF
TRBD2	medium-sized	TRBV5-1	TRBJ2-3	TGCGCCAGCACCCTCCCCGGGACTAGCGGGGGGGTTACAGATACGCAGTATTTT	CASTLPGTSGGVTDTQYF